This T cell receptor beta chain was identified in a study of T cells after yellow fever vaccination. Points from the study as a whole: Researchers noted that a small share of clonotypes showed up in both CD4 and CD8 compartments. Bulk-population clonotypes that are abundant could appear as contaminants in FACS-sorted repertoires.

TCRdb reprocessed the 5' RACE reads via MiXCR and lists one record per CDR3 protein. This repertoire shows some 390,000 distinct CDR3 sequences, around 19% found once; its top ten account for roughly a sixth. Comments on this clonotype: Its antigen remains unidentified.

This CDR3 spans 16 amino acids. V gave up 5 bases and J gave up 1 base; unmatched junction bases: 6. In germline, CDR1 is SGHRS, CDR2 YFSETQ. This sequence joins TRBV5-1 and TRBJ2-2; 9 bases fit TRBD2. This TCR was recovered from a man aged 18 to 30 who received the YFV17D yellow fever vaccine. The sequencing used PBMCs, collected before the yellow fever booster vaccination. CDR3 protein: CASSRLAGMNTGELFF. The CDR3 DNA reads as TGCGCCAGCAGTAGGCTAGCGGGGATGAACACCGGGGAGCTGTTTTTT.